The 26 T cell receptor beta chains below come from one sample, sequenced in a study of cytomegalovirus exposure and HLA in healthy donors. The PCR had 60 Vbeta and 13 Jbeta primers. Clones were read by immunoSEQ multiplex PCR, and TCRdb kept only the in-frame ones, dropping some. The data contain about 190,000 clones, roughly 84% of them singletons. Specimen: PBMCs. The receptors originated from a boy aged 5-17 years in good health and CMV-seronegative.

This clone was seen just once. This same CDR3 is encoded by further DNA sequences in the sample. CDR3 DNA: TGTGCCAGTAGTACACTAGCGGGGGGTCCCTACGAGCAGTACTTC. It is translated as CASSTLAGGPYEQYF. The chain carries TRBV19 and TRBJ2-7; 12 positions match TRBD2. Germline trimming cut 4 bases from V and 2 bases from J; bases unmatched to any gene: 3. Germline values: CDR1 LNHDA, CDR2 SQIVND (reference sequence). The CDR3 loop spans 15 amino acids. The full variable domain, in which reference TRBV19 and TRBJ2-7 provide the parts outside the CDR3, is DGGITQSPKYLFRKEGQNVTLSCEQNLNHDAMYWYRQDPGQGLRLIYYSQIVNDFQKGDIAEGYSVSREKKESFPLTVTSAQKNPTAFYLCASSTLAGGPYEQYFGPGTRLTVT.

The V and J genes are TRBV30 and TRBJ1-1; 8 bases map to TRBD1. There are 14 residues in the CDR3. Losses at the gene ends were 4 bases for V and 4 bases for J; bases not matched to a gene: 8. Germline assignment: CDR1 GTSNPN and CDR2 SVGIG (reference sequence). The CDR3 DNA follows: TGTGCCTGGATAACAGGGGGTCGAGTCACTGAAGCTTTCTTT. Its protein is CAWITGGRVTEAFF.

This chain links TRBV30 with TRBJ1-5, with TRBD1 identical over 7 bases. Germline-derived CDR1 and CDR2 are GTSNPN and SVGIG (reference sequence). The CDR3 length is 15 residues. V shed 2 bases, J shed 7 bases, and the junction held 11 bases outside the gene matches. This CDR3 reads CAWSSRQGRVQPQHF. In nucleotides, the CDR3 is TGTGCCTGGAGTTCGAGACAGGGTAGGGTGCAGCCCCAGCATTTT.

Comments on this clone: A junction end diverges from the germline sequence, so it may reflect a read error. The chain has TRBV5-1 and TRBJ2-7; 9 nucleotides align to TRBD1. The CDR3 spans 15 residues. Germline-derived CDR1 and CDR2 are SGHRS and YFSETQ. DNA for the CDR3: TGCGCCAGCAGCCCGAAAACAGGGGGCTCCAACGAGCAGTACTTC. It codes for CASSPKTGGSNEQYF.

The chain combines TRBV5-6 with TRBJ1-6; weak D call: TRBD1 (6 bases). Per the germline V gene, CDR1 is SGHDT and CDR2 is YYEEEE. Trimming pared 5 bases from V and 0 bases from J, leaving 15 bases between. CDR3 length: 17 residues. CDR3 sequence reads: CASRSTGRSSYNSPLHF. The CDR3 nucleotides read TGTGCCAGCAGGTCGACAGGACGAAGCTCCTATAATTCACCCCTCCACTTT.

This clone was seen only once. This chain uses TRBV5-4 with TRBJ2-3; 8 bases are a match to TRBD1. V was clipped by 2 bases and J by 1 base; unmatched bases: 3. Germline loops: CDR1 SGHNT, CDR2 YYREEE (reference sequence). The CDR3 spans 15 residues. CDR3 coding DNA: TGTGCCAGCAGCTTTTTGGGACAGGGCACAGATACGCAGTATTTT. Its protein is CASSFLGQGTDTQYF.

J is TRBJ1-3 and V is TRBV5-4; 9 bases line up with TRBD1. Germline V gives CDR1 SGHNT, CDR2 YYREEE (reference sequence). Trimming at V came to 5 bases and at J to 6 bases, leaving 9 bases not matched to a gene. The CDR3 spans 15 residues. Here the CDR3 reads CASSSTGQGTNTIYF. The CDR3 DNA follows: TGTGCCAGCAGTTCTACGGGACAGGGAACAAACACCATATATTTT.

The CDR3 bases are TGTGCCAGCAGCAGTCCCGGGACAGGGGGCACTGAAGCTTTCTTT. Amino acids: CASSSPGTGGTEAFF. The V and J genes are TRBV7-9 and TRBJ1-1, with 11 positions matching TRBD1. Germline assignment: CDR1 SEHNR and CDR2 FQNEAQ (reference sequence). The J segment lost 4 bases and the V segment lost 5 bases, leaving 6 bases of the junction unmatched. The CDR3 is 15 amino acids. The full variable domain, its missing parts supplied by reference TRBV7-9 and TRBJ1-1, is DTGVSQNPRHKITKRGQNVTFRCDPISEHNRLYWYRQTLGQGPEFLTYFQNEAQLEKSRLLSDRFSAERPKGSFSTLEIQRTEQGDSAMYLCASSSPGTGGTEAFFGQGTRLTVV.

This chain joins TRBV9 and TRBJ1-2, with D possibly TRBD1 on 5 matching bases. Germline CDR1 is SGDLS and CDR2 is YYNGEE. This CDR3 comprises 14 residues. V was trimmed by 4 bases and J by 2 bases, leaving 12 bases between them. The CDR3 nucleotides are TGTGCCAGCAGCCTTCGCGGACAAAACTATGGCTACACCTTC. This encodes CASSLRGQNYGYTF.

V gene TRBV5-4 combines with J gene TRBJ1-6; 7 positions agree with TRBD1. Trimming removed 4 bases from V and 7 bases from J; junction bases left unmatched: 8. Germline V gives CDR1 SGHNT, CDR2 YYREEE (reference sequence). The CDR3 has 15 residues. Here the CDR3 reads CASSVKTGWNSPLHF. The CDR3, as DNA: TGTGCCAGCAGCGTGAAGACAGGGTGGAATTCACCCCTCCACTTT.

The chain links TRBV9 to TRBJ1-5; D is possibly TRBD1 (5 bases). Between the trimmed V and J ends, which lost 4 bases and 1 base, there was a span of 9 bases. Germline lookup yields CDR1 SGDLS and CDR2 YYNGEE. The CDR3 covers 14 residues. CDR3 sequence reads: CASSPTGSNQPQHF. The DNA of the CDR3 is TGTGCCAGCAGCCCCACAGGCAGCAATCAGCCCCAGCATTTT.

The V gene is TRBV7-9, the J gene TRBJ1-6; D is uncertain. CDR1 SEHNR and CDR2 FQNEAQ come from the germline V gene (reference sequence). There are 12 residues in the CDR3. Trimming left V 5 bases short and J 7 bases short, with 6 bases between. The CDR3 region is CASSGGNSPLHF. The CDR3 coding sequence is TGTGCCAGCAGCGGAGGGAATTCACCCCTCCACTTT.

The chain recombines TRBV5-6 with TRBJ1-4; maybe TRBD1 (6 bases). V lost 4 bases and J 8 bases, leaving 18 bases between the germline ends. This CDR3 spans 15 amino acids. From germline, CDR1 is SGHDT and CDR2 YYEEEE. The DNA for the CDR3 is TGTGCCAGCAGCAGGGGGTCTCGGGAGGGGGAAAAACTGTTTTTT. This codes for CASSRGSREGEKLFF.

Notes on this clone: This CDR3 is also generated by other DNA sequences in the sample. V gene TRBV27 combines with J gene TRBJ1-6; D unresolved. Germline loops: CDR1 MNHEY, CDR2 SMNVEV (reference sequence). V was pared by 3 bases and J by 7 bases, with 7 bases between. This CDR3 contains 13 residues. The CDR3 DNA reads as TGTGCCAGCAGTTTTCGAGGGAATTCACCCCTCCACTTT. This codes for CASSFRGNSPLHF.

The chain employs TRBV6-5 and TRBJ1-1; possible D gene TRBD1, 5 bases. The CDR3 has 15 amino acids. V was pared by 4 bases and J by 4 bases, with 16 bases between. Germline CDR1 MNHEY, CDR2 SVGAGI. The CDR3 DNA reads TGTGCCAGCAGTTCCCTATCTAGGGGTGCCACTGAAGCTTTCTTT. Protein sequence: CASSSLSRGATEAFF.

This chain links TRBV9 with TRBJ1-4; TRBD1 aligns across 9 bases. The germline V gene has CDR1 SGDLS and CDR2 YYNGEE. The CDR3 consists of 14 residues. Losses at the gene ends were 4 bases for V and 5 bases for J; bases not matched to a gene: 3. The CDR3 nucleotides read TGTGCCAGCAGCCCAGGACAGGGGAATGAAAAACTGTTTTTT. Amino acid sequence: CASSPGQGNEKLFF.

The chain is built from TRBV19 and TRBJ2-1; D is perhaps TRBD2 (6 bases). The CDR3 length is 15 residues. The germline gives CDR1 LNHDA, CDR2 SQIVND (reference sequence). The germline V and J ends were trimmed by 3 bases and 2 bases, with 11 bases remaining between them. This CDR3 is CASSISGNTYNEQFF. The CDR3 bases are TGTGCCAGTAGTATTAGCGGAAACACCTACAATGAGCAGTTCTTC.

This clone came up once. V and J are TRBV6-5 and TRBJ2-1; TRBD2 might be the D (5 bases). Trimming stripped 6 bases from V and 7 bases from J, with 7 bases between. CDR1 MNHEY and CDR2 SVGAGI come from the germline V gene. This CDR3 contains 11 residues. The CDR3: CASSGGNEQFF. For the CDR3, the DNA is TGTGCCAGCAGCGGAGGAAATGAGCAGTTCTTC.

The V and J genes are TRBV27 and TRBJ1-2; no clear D. This CDR3 has 14 amino acids. The germline V gene encodes CDR1 MNHEY and CDR2 SMNVEV (reference sequence). V was shortened by 3 bases and J by 0 bases, with 8 bases between the two germline ends. CDR3 loop: CASSFSGTNYGYTF. The CDR3 DNA is TGTGCCAGCAGTTTCTCCGGGACTAACTATGGCTACACCTTC.

The J gene is TRBJ2-2, the V gene TRBV7-2; 11 nucleotides agree with TRBD2. The CDR3 is made up of 18 amino acids. Looked up from germline, CDR1 is SGHTA and CDR2 is FQGNSA. The V gene end was trimmed by 4 bases and the J gene end by 6 bases; junction bases not matched to a gene: 13. CDR3 protein: CASSSALLAGASAGELFF. CDR3 DNA sequence: TGTGCCAGCAGCTCCGCCCTACTAGCGGGGGCGTCGGCCGGGGAGCTGTTTTTT.

This clone was seen just once. This rearrangement joins TRBV4-3 to TRBJ2-3, with D possibly matching TRBD2 (5 bases). Trimming cost V 3 bases and J 0 bases, with 22 bases left between them. CDR3 size: 19 residues. Germline CDR1 and CDR2: LGHNA and YSLEER. Written as DNA, the CDR3 is TGCGCCAGCAGCCAGGACTTTCATCGGACCTCCGGAAGCACAGATACGCAGTATTTT. Its protein product is CASSQDFHRTSGSTDTQYF.

The rearrangement joins TRBV4-1 to TRBJ1-2; D might be TRBD1 (5 bases). Germline V gives CDR1 MGHRA, CDR2 YSYEKL. The V end lost 3 bases, the J end lost 8 bases, and 19 bases lay between the germline ends. The length of the CDR3 is 15 residues. The CDR3 DNA sequence: TGCGCCAGCAGCCATCCGGGACTATCAAATGGGGGCTACACCTTC. Amino acid sequence: CASSHPGLSNGGYTF.

The rearrangement uses TRBV2 and TRBJ2-5, with 7 bases lining up with TRBD2. Trimming at V came to 10 bases and at J to 11 bases, leaving 19 bases not matched to a gene. CDR3 length equals 14 residues. Per the germline V gene, CDR1 is SNHLY and CDR2 is FYNNEI. The CDR3 loop reads CATGEGRVMGEQYF. CDR3 in DNA: TGTGCCACCGGGGAGGGCCGGGTGATGGGTGAGCAGTACTTC. The entire variable domain, with the rest obtained from reference TRBV2 and TRBJ2-5, is as follows: EPEVTQTPSHQVTQMGQEVILRCVPISNHLYFYWYRQILGQKVEFLVSFYNNEISEKSEIFDDQFSVERPDGSNFTLKIRSTKLEDSAMYFCATGEGRVMGEQYFGPGTRLLVL.

V usage is TRBV7-2 and J usage is TRBJ2-7; 7 bases fit TRBD2. This CDR3 has 17 residues. The V gene's germline CDR1 is SGHTA and CDR2 FQGNSA. The ends lost 1 base at V and 2 bases at J; junction bases unmatched: 11. DNA of the CDR3: TGTGCCAGCAGCTTAGAATTTAGCCGGGAGGTTCCCTACGAGCAGTACTTC. Translating it yields CASSLEFSREVPYEQYF.

This rearrangement joins TRBV23-1 to TRBJ1-2, with 7 bases that match TRBD1. TRBV23-1 qualifies as an ORF whose function is uncertain. After removal of 7 bases from V and 0 bases from J, the junction contained 5 bases not matched to a gene. This CDR3 is built from 14 residues. As DNA, the CDR3 is TGCGCCAGCACATGGACAGGCACTAACTATGGCTACACCTTC. Translation gives CASTWTGTNYGYTF.

This chain connects TRBV28 to TRBJ2-1; 14 bases fit TRBD2. Germline V lookup: CDR1 MDHEN, CDR2 SYDVKM. CDR3 length equals 16 residues. Losses at the gene ends were 3 bases for V and 8 bases for J; bases not matched to a gene: 6. In DNA, the CDR3 is TGTGCCAGCAGTTTGACGGGACTAGCGGGAGTCTATGAGCAGTTCTTC. This encodes CASSLTGLAGVYEQFF.